The 20 T cell receptor beta chains given below trace back to one sample, sequenced in a study of cytomegalovirus exposure and HLA in healthy donors. Researchers ran the PCR with 60 Vbeta and 13 Jbeta primers. Only in-frame clones appear in the TCRdb table, and some are missing; sequencing was by immunoSEQ multiplex PCR. In total, the table holds about 46,000 clones. The sample taken for sequencing was PBMCs. The receptors come from a woman aged 40-49 years in good health and CMV-seronegative.

The CDR3 loop is CASSLGGGQTEAFF. The CDR3 bases are TGTGCCAGCAGCTTGGGGGGTGGGCAGACTGAAGCTTTCTTT. V gene TRBV7-2 combines with J gene TRBJ1-1; TRBD1 is a possible D gene (5 bases). V dropped 3 bases and J dropped 5 bases, with 13 bases sitting between them. This CDR3 region has 14 residues. Germline V gene data show CDR1 as SGHTA and CDR2 as FQGNSA. The variable domain in full, completed from reference TRBV7-2 and TRBJ1-1, reads GAGVSQSPSNKVTEKGKDVELRCDPISGHTALYWYRQSLGQGLEFLIYFQGNSAPDKSGLPSDRFSAERTGGSVSTLTIQRTQQEDSAVYLCASSLGGGQTEAFFGQGTRLTVV.

The chain has TRBV15 and TRBJ1-1, with 9 bases fitting TRBD1. The CDR3 sequence is 14 residues long. After removal of 3 bases from V and 1 base from J, the junction contained 0 bases not matched to a gene. CDR1 LNHNV and CDR2 YYDKDF come from the germline V gene (reference sequence). CDR3: CATSRTGGNTEAFF. In DNA form, the CDR3 reads TGTGCCACCAGCAGGACAGGGGGGAACACTGAAGCTTTCTTT. The whole variable domain, remainder taken from reference TRBV15 and TRBJ1-1, is DAMVIQNPRYQVTQFGKPVTLSCSQTLNHNVMYWYQQKSSQAPKLLFHYYDKDFNNEADTPDNFQSRRPNTSFCFLDIRSPGLGDTAMYLCATSRTGGNTEAFFGQGTRLTVV.

V usage is TRBV18 and J usage is TRBJ2-7; TRBD1 aligns across 12 bases. The germline V gene has CDR1 KGHSH and CDR2 LQKENI. This CDR3 contains 14 residues. V was clipped by 6 bases and J by 6 bases; unmatched bases: 6. CDR3 sequence reads: CASSEGQGAGEQYF. CDR3 DNA sequence: TGTGCCAGCTCCGAGGGACAGGGGGCAGGCGAGCAGTACTTC. The full variable domain, in which reference TRBV18 and TRBJ2-7 provide the parts outside the CDR3, is NAGVMQNPRHLVRRRGQEARLRCSPMKGHSHVYWYRQLPEEGLKFMVYLQKENIIDESGMPKERFSAEFPKEGPSILRIQQVVRGDSAAYFCASSEGQGAGEQYFGPGTRLTVT.

The V call is TRBV6-1, the J call TRBJ2-1, with D perhaps TRBD2 (6 bases). Germline CDR1 is MNHNS and CDR2 is SASEGT. Between the trimmed V and J ends, which lost 3 bases and 9 bases, there was a span of 12 bases. CDR3 length: 13 amino acids. The CDR3 DNA sequence: TGTGCCAGCAGTGAGGAGGCGGGGATTGAGCAGTTCTTC. Translated, it gives CASSEEAGIEQFF.

The chain employs TRBV19 and TRBJ1-2, with 7 bases matching TRBD1. Looked up from germline, CDR1 is LNHDA and CDR2 is SQIVND (reference sequence). The CDR3 spans 13 residues. After removal of 7 bases from V and 3 bases from J, the junction contained 5 bases not matched to a gene. This chain's CDR3 is CASTEGAYYGYTF. DNA for the CDR3: TGTGCCAGTACCGAGGGGGCCTACTATGGCTACACCTTC.

This chain uses TRBV11-2 with TRBJ1-1, with D unclear. The CDR3 runs 16 residues. Trimming cost V 2 bases and J 0 bases, with 13 bases left between them. Germline V gives CDR1 SGHAT, CDR2 FQNNGV. Here the CDR3 reads CASSLKELDLNTEAFF. The CDR3 bases are TGTGCCAGCAGCTTAAAGGAACTGGACTTGAACACTGAAGCTTTCTTT.

This chain joins TRBV6-5 and TRBJ1-4, with D possibly TRBD1 on 6 matching bases. The germline V and J ends were trimmed by 6 bases and 5 bases, with 13 bases remaining between them. The CDR3 has 14 amino acids. Germline-derived CDR1 and CDR2 are MNHEY and SVGAGI. The CDR3 region is CASRGSQGNEKLFF. CDR3 in DNA: TGTGCCAGCAGGGGAAGTCAGGGGAATGAAAAACTGTTTTTT.

The V call is TRBV7-9, the J call TRBJ1-1, with 8 nucleotides matching TRBD1. Per germline, CDR1 SEHNR and CDR2 FQNEAQ (reference sequence). J lost 7 bases, V lost 4 bases, and 5 bases had no gene match. The CDR3 has 13 residues. The CDR3 region has the DNA TGTGCCAGCAGCTCTACAGGGGGGGATGAAGCTTTCTTT. This translates into CASSSTGGDEAFF. Combining the CDR3 with reference TRBV7-9 and TRBJ1-1 gives the whole variable domain DTGVSQNPRHKITKRGQNVTFRCDPISEHNRLYWYRQTLGQGPEFLTYFQNEAQLEKSRLLSDRFSAERPKGSFSTLEIQRTEQGDSAMYLCASSSTGGDEAFFGQGTRLTVV.

This chain joins TRBV15 and TRBJ2-3, with TRBD2 identical over 7 bases. The length of the CDR3 is 17 residues. Germline V gene lookup returns CDR1 LNHNV and CDR2 YYDKDF (reference sequence). The V and J ends lost 4 bases and 0 bases, in that order; junction bases with no gene match: 10. In DNA, the CDR3 is TGTGCCACCAGCACTTATGCGGGACTAACGAGCACAGATACGCAGTATTTT. Amino acid sequence: CATSTYAGLTSTDTQYF. The entire variable domain, with the rest obtained from reference TRBV15 and TRBJ2-3, is as follows: DAMVIQNPRYQVTQFGKPVTLSCSQTLNHNVMYWYQQKSSQAPKLLFHYYDKDFNNEADTPDNFQSRRPNTSFCFLDIRSPGLGDTAMYLCATSTYAGLTSTDTQYFGPGTRLTVL.

The chain uses TRBV5-1 and TRBJ2-3; 10 bases map to TRBD2. The ends lost 4 bases at V and 6 bases at J; junction bases unmatched: 5. Germline V CDR1 and CDR2: SGHRS, YFSETQ. The CDR3 sequence is 14 residues long. Here the CDR3 DNA reads TGCGCCAGCAGCCCCGGACTAGCGGTGGATACGCAGTATTTT. The encoded protein is CASSPGLAVDTQYF.

The chain links TRBV7-9 to TRBJ2-3; no reliable D call. The V end lost 2 bases, the J end lost 6 bases, and 3 bases lay between the germline ends. This CDR3 has 11 amino acids. Per germline, CDR1 SEHNR and CDR2 FQNEAQ (reference sequence). The CDR3 coding sequence is TGTGCCAGCAGCTTATCGGATACGCAGTATTTT. Translation: CASSLSDTQYF.

Points on this clone: Compared with germline, one end of the junction differs, possibly owing to a read error. The J gene is TRBJ1-1, the V gene TRBV28; D gene ambiguous. CDR3 length: 14 residues. CDR1 is MDHEN, CDR2 SYDVKM, per germline. As DNA, the CDR3 is TGTGCCAGCAGTTTCCGCGGAGGGAACACTGAAGATTTCTTT. Amino acids: CASSFRGGNTEDFF.

The chain is built from TRBV9 and TRBJ2-2; 14 bases are a match to TRBD2. V lost 2 bases, J lost 6 bases, and 6 bases stayed unmatched. The CDR3 covers 17 residues. Germline V gene sequence: CDR1 SGDLS, CDR2 YYNGEE. In DNA form, the CDR3 reads TGTGCCAGCAGCGTGGGACTAGCGGGAGAAGGGCCCGGGGAGCTGTTTTTT. Translated, it gives CASSVGLAGEGPGELFF.

The CDR3 is CASRELQGAGTEAFF. Here the CDR3 DNA reads TGTGCCAGCAGAGAACTACAGGGGGCAGGGACTGAAGCTTTCTTT. V gene TRBV6-5 combines with J gene TRBJ1-1, with 9 bases matching TRBD1. Germline V gene lookup returns CDR1 MNHEY and CDR2 SVGAGI. With 6 bases clipped from V and 5 bases from J, the junction kept 10 bases outside the gene matches. The length of the CDR3 is 15 residues.

The V call is TRBV19, the J call TRBJ2-7, with unresolved D. Trimming took 4 bases from V and 7 from J, leaving 11 bases between them. CDR1 and CDR2 (germline): LNHDA, SQIVND (reference sequence). The CDR3 sequence is 12 residues long. CDR3 DNA: TGTGCCAGTAGTACCGAACCGGAGGAGCAGTACTTC. The encoded protein is CASSTEPEEQYF.

The chain couples TRBV6-5 to TRBJ1-1; D is unclear. The germline V gene has CDR1 MNHEY and CDR2 SVGAGI. The CDR3 is 12 amino acids. Trimming removed 5 bases from V and 6 bases from J, with 10 bases in between. The CDR3 DNA reads TGTGCCAGCAGTCTCATCGGAGCTGAAGCTTTCTTT. It is translated as CASSLIGAEAFF.

This chain's CDR3 is CASSEGTAWPQHF. CDR3 sequence (DNA): TGTGCCAGCAGTGAAGGGACAGCCTGGCCCCAGCATTTT. The gene calls are TRBV6-1 and TRBJ1-5, with D possibly matching TRBD1 (6 bases). The V end was cut by 1 base, the J end by 9 bases, with 10 bases between. The germline CDR1 and CDR2 sequences are MNHNS and SASEGT. The CDR3 extends over 13 amino acids.

A remark on this clone: Other DNA sequences in the sample encode the same CDR3. The gene calls are TRBV28 and TRBJ2-7; 12 nucleotides line up with TRBD1. V gave up 2 bases and J gave up 2 bases; unmatched junction bases: 1. The CDR3 loop spans 15 amino acids. The germline V gene encodes CDR1 MDHEN and CDR2 SYDVKM. The chain's CDR3 is CASSLGTGGAYEQYF. In DNA, the CDR3 is TGTGCCAGCAGTTTAGGGACAGGGGGCGCCTACGAGCAGTACTTC. Based on the CDR3 plus reference TRBV28 and TRBJ2-7, the full variable domain is DVKVTQSSRYLVKRTGEKVFLECVQDMDHENMFWYRQDPGLGLRLIYFSYDVKMKEKGDIPEGYSVSREKKERFSLILESASTNQTSMYLCASSLGTGGAYEQYFGPGTRLTVT.

The rearrangement joins TRBV7-9 to TRBJ2-1; 8 bases are shared with TRBD1. The CDR3 sequence is 15 residues long. The V gene's germline CDR1 is SEHNR and CDR2 FQNEAQ (reference sequence). With V trimmed by 1 base and J by 4 bases, 3 bases remained unmatched. In DNA, the CDR3 is TGTGCCAGCAGCTTAGACAGGGGGAATTACAATGAGCAGTTCTTC. This gives the protein CASSLDRGNYNEQFF.

V and J are TRBV30 and TRBJ1-5; D is perhaps TRBD1 (6 bases). This CDR3 region has 12 residues. Trimming cost V 7 bases and J 7 bases, with 14 bases left between them. Germline V CDR1 and CDR2: GTSNPN, SVGIG (reference sequence). CDR3 bases: TGTGCCTCGGGGGGGGCAAAGCAGCCCCAGCATTTT. Translation: CASGGAKQPQHF.